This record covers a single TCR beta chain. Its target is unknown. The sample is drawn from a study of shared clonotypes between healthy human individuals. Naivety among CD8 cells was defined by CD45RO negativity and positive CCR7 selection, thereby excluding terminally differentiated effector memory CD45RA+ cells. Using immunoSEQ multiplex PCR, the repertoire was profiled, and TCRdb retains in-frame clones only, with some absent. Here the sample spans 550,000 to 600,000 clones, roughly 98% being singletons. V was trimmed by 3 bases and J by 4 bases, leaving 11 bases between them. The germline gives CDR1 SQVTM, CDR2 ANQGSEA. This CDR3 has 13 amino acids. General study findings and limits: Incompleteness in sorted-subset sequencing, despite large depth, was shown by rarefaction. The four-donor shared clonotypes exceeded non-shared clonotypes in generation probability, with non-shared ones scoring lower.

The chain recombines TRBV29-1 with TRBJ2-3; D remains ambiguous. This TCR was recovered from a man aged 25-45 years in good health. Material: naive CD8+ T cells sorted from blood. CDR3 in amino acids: CSVDSVVADTQYF. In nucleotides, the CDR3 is TGCAGCGTTGACAGCGTGGTAGCAGATACGCAGTATTTT.